This T cell receptor beta chain appears in the sequencing data of a study of human T cells and chemical hapten exposure. Study background: Throughout a study of about 24 weeks, patients underwent weekly scalp administration of diphenylcyclopropenone doses.

In the original processing: With a range of about 23,224 to 700,000, the median per sample was 95,638 TCRs. TCRdb fed the RACE reads into MiXCR, producing one record per CDR3 protein. The V and J calls reflect TCRdb's pipeline rather than the authors' work. Of 250,000 or so distinct CDR3 sequences listed, roughly 8% are singletons. Study results and limitations: With regard to DPC sensitization, TCRs above 1 in 1000 frequency did not change.

This CDR3 has 19 amino acids. Germline loops: CDR1 LGHNA, CDR2 YNFKEQ. The V and J ends lost 4 bases and 1 base, in that order; junction bases with no gene match: 14. Time point in this sample: pre-sensitization, week 0. Indicated treatment: therapeutic diphenylcyclopropenone sensitization with weekly scalp DPC. This clonotype has a handful of counts. Its specificity is unknown. This receptor was obtained from a man aged 18 to 35 with alopecia areata. Some clones in this sample may be carry-over from other donors' samples. This chain uses TRBV4-2 with TRBJ2-3, with 10 positions matching TRBD2. Sequences were derived from whole blood, sampled in connection with sensitization to the hapten diphenylcyclopropenone (DPC). The CDR3 reads CASSLQFSAGGLGTDTQYF. The DNA for the CDR3 is TGTGCCAGCAGCCTACAGTTCTCAGCGGGGGGGCTCGGCACAGATACGCAGTATTTT.